The T cell receptor (beta chain) described here comes from a study of Graves' ophthalmopathy and Graves' hyperthyroidism. V was shortened by 1 base and J by 1 base, with 10 bases between the two germline ends. Germline CDR1 reads SGHTA; CDR2 reads FQGNSA. CDR3 length: 15 residues. RNA served as the template for amplifying TCR beta CDR3 regions. After a first-round RT-PCR with HTBI primers, a second-round multiplex PCR was run. From the multiplex PCR reads, TCRdb called clonotypes with MiXCR, one entry per CDR3 protein. The sample lists about 1.1 million distinct CDR3 sequences, 35% to 40% occurring once. A remark on this clonotype: The target antigen is unknown.

Study-wide points: Ophthalmopathy progression was predicted by the model at just over 70% sensitivity and 72.22% specificity.

Sequenced material: peripheral blood or thyroid tissue (not recorded which). The sequence derives from an adult man with Graves' hyperthyroidism. The rearrangement joins TRBV7-2 to TRBJ1-1; the D is unclear. The CDR3 DNA reads as TGTGCCAGCAGCTTAGAAGCCTGGGGGAACACTGAAGCTTTCTTT. Its translation: CASSLEAWGNTEAFF.